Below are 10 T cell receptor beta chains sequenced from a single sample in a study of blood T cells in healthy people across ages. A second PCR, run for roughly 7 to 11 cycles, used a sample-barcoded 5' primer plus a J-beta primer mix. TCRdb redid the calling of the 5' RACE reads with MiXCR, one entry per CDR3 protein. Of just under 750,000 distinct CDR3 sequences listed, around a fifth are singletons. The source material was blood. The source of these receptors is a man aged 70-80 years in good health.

In nucleotides, the CDR3 is TGTGCCAGCAGCCCAATAGCTGGAAACACCATATATTTT. Translation gives CASSPIAGNTIYF. This rearrangement joins TRBV7-8 to TRBJ1-3, with D uncertain. This CDR3 region has 13 residues. V was trimmed by 5 bases and J by 2 bases, leaving 7 bases between them. The germline V gene has CDR1 SGHVS and CDR2 FQNEAQ.

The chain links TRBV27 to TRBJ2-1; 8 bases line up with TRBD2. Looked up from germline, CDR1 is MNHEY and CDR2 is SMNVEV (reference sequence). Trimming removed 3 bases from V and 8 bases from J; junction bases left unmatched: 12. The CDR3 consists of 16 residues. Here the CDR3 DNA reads TGTGCCAGCAGTTTCACAAGCGGGAGCCCTTTAGATGAGCAGTTCTTC. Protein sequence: CASSFTSGSPLDEQFF.

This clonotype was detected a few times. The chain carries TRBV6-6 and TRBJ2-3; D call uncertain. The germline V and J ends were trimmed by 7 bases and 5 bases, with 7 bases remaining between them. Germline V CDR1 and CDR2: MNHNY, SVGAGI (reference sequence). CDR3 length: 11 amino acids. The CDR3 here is CASTLEDTQYF. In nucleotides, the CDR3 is TGTGCCAGCACGCTGGAAGATACGCAGTATTTT.

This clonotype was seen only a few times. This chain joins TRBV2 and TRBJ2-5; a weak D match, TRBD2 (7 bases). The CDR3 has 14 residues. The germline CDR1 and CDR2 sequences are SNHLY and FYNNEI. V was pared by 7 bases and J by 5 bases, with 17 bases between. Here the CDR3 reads CASNFGGGVETQYF. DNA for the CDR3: TGTGCCAGCAACTTTGGGGGGGGCGTCGAGACCCAGTACTTC.

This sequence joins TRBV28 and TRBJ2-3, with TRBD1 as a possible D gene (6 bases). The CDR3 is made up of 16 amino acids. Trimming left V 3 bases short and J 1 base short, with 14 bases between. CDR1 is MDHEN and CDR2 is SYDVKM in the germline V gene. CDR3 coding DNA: TGTGCCAGCAGTTTGATCGTCCCAGGGGGCACAGATACGCAGTATTTT. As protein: CASSLIVPGGTDTQYF.

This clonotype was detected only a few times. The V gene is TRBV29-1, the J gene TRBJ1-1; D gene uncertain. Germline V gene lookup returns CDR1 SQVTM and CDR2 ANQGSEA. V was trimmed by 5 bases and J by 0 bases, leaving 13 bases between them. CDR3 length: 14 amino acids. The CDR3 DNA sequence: TGCAGCGTTACCAGGTCCAATATGAACACTGAAGCTTTCTTT. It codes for CSVTRSNMNTEAFF.

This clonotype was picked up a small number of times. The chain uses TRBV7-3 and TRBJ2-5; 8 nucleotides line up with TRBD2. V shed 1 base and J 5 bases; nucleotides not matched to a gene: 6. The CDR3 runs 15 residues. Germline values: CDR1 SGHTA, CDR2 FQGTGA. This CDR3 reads CASSLMPAGVETQYF. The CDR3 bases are TGTGCCAGCAGCTTAATGCCAGCGGGAGTGGAGACCCAGTACTTC.

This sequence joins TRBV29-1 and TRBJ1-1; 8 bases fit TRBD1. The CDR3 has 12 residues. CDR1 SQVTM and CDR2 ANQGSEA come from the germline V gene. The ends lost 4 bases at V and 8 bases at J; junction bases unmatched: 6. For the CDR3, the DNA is TGCAGCGTTGCTGACAGGGGAGCCGAAGCTTTCTTT. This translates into CSVADRGAEAFF.

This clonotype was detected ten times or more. In DNA, the CDR3 is TGTGCCATCAGTTGGACCGACTATGAGCAGTTCTTC. Translated, it gives CAISWTDYEQFF. The chain uses TRBV10-3 and TRBJ2-1; D is uncertain. Trimming took 5 bases from V and 8 from J, leaving 10 bases between them. The CDR3 covers 12 residues. Per germline, CDR1 ENHRY and CDR2 SYGVKD.

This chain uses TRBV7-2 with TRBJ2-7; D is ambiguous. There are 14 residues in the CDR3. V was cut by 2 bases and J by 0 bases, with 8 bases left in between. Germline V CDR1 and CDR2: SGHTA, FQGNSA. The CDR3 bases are TGTGCCAGCAGCTTAAAGGGTTCCTCCTACGAGCAGTACTTC. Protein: CASSLKGSSYEQYF.